The 3 T cell receptor beta chains given below trace back to one sample, sequenced in a study of blood T cells in healthy people across ages. A second PCR of 7 to 11 cycles used a sample-barcoded 5' primer and a J-beta primer mix. MiXCR was run by TCRdb on the 5' RACE reads, yielding one entry per CDR3 protein. Here the sample spans around 2 million distinct CDR3 sequences, roughly two fifths being singletons. Specimen: blood. These TCRs come from a human donor in good health.

The genes are TRBV25-1 and TRBJ2-7, with 10 bases lining up with TRBD1. Trimming at V came to 5 bases and at J to 0 bases, leaving 4 bases not matched to a gene. CDR1 and CDR2 from the germline V gene are MGHDK and SYGVNS. The CDR3 is made up of 15 amino acids. CDR3 protein: CASSTWTGGSYEQYF. The CDR3 coding sequence is TGTGCCAGCAGTACCTGGACAGGGGGCTCCTACGAGCAGTACTTC.

In this sample, this clonotype turned up many times. This chain joins TRBV7-2 and TRBJ2-3; D not certain. The CDR3 runs 12 residues. The V gene's germline CDR1 is SGHTA and CDR2 FQGNSA. Trimming left V 6 bases short and J 2 bases short, with 6 bases between. The CDR3 reads CASSTYTDTQYF. As DNA, the CDR3 is TGTGCCAGCAGTACTTACACAGATACGCAGTATTTT.

This chain links TRBV29-1 with TRBJ1-5, with no clear D. CDR3 length: 13 amino acids. CDR1 is SQVTM and CDR2 is ANQGSEA in the germline V gene. V was cut by 1 base and J by 7 bases, with 11 bases left in between. The CDR3 region is CSVEGLNGQPQHF. The CDR3 region has the DNA TGCAGCGTTGAAGGCCTAAACGGCCAGCCCCAGCATTTT.